This is a list of T cell receptor beta chains from one sample in a study of T cell repertoires in cytomegalovirus infection. TCRdb independently ran MiXCR on the reads; one entry per CDR3 protein. This sample carries some 680,000 distinct CDR3 sequences, 35% to 40% of them seen once, and the ten largest clones take about 2.8%. The material sequenced was PBMCs. The receptors here all came from a human donor in good health (CMV status not recorded). Some clones in this sample may be carry-over from other donors' samples. CDR3s include the opening cysteine and the closing phenylalanine or tryptophan. The order of the fields is clone size, D gene, J gene, V gene, CDR3 DNA, CDR3 protein. The D gene is left open where the match is weak. For some rows the clone size is stated as once, few or many, or as a class when expanded; others skip it.

- | TRBD2 | TRBJ2-2 | TRBV7-2 | TGTGCCTGCAGCCGCGGACTAGCGGGTAACACCGGGGAGCTGTTTTTT | CACSRGLAGNTGELFF
- | - | TRBJ1-1 | TRBV3-1 | TGTGCCAGCAGCCAAGGTCCGGGGGGGAACACTGAAGCTTTCTTT | CASSQGPGGNTEAFF
- | TRBD1 | TRBJ1-2 | TRBV24-1 | TGTGCCACCTCCTCCGGGACAGGAGAATCCTATGGCTACACCTTC | CATSSGTGESYGYTF
- | - | TRBJ2-3 | TRBV10-3 | TGTGCCATCAGTCGGGTCACAGATACGCAGTATTTT | CAISRVTDTQYF
- | - | TRBJ1-4 | TRBV28 | TGTGCCAGCAAACTCACCACTAATGAAAAACTGTTTTTT | CASKLTTNEKLFF
- | TRBD1 | TRBJ2-3 | TRBV7-8 | TGTGCCAGCAGCTTTAGACAGGGCCTCACAGATACGCAGTATTTT | CASSFRQGLTDTQYF
few | TRBD2 | TRBJ2-3 | TRBV6-2/TRBV6-3 | TGTGCCAGCAGTACTCGGACTAGCGGGAATGTAGATACGCAGTATTTT | CASSTRTSGNVDTQYF
- | TRBD1 | TRBJ2-3 | TRBV7-9 | TGTGCCAGCAGCTTAGAAGGGACAGGGAGAGCAGATACGCAGTATTTT | CASSLEGTGRADTQYF
- | TRBD2 | TRBJ2-1 | TRBV15 | TGTGCCACCGGGAGCGGGGGCTCCTACAATGAGCAGTTCTTC | CATGSGGSYNEQFF
few | TRBD1 | TRBJ1-1 | TRBV19 | TGTGCCAGTAGTATTCCCGGACAGGGGCAGCGAACTGAAGCTTTCTTT | CASSIPGQGQRTEAFF
- | - | TRBJ1-2 | TRBV7-6 | TGTGCCAGCAGCTTAGACCGGACAGCTAAAGGCTACACCTTC | CASSLDRTAKGYTF
- | TRBD2 | TRBJ2-1 | TRBV28 | TGTGCCGCGGGGGTAGCGGGAGTGAATGAGCAGTTCTTC | CAAGVAGVNEQFF
- | TRBD1 | TRBJ1-6 | TRBV2 | TGTGCCAGTAATATCCAGGGGGAACATTCACCCCTCCACTTT | CASNIQGEHSPLHF
- | TRBD2 | TRBJ2-3 | TRBV7-2 | TGTGCCAGCAGCTTAGGGCTAGCGGGGGGTCAGAGTACGCAGTATTTT | CASSLGLAGGQSTQYF
- | - | TRBJ2-3 | TRBV7-3 | TGTGCCAGCAGCTTAAGTTCTTCTATCACAGATACGCCGTATTTT | CASSLSSSITDTPYF
- | TRBD1 | TRBJ1-2 | TRBV6-1 | TGTGCCAGCAAACCCGAAGGGGGCTTTTATGGCTACACCTTC | CASKPEGGFYGYTF
- | - | TRBJ2-1 | TRBV6-1 | TGTGCCAGCAGTGAACTACAGGTGGACAATGAGCAGTTCTTC | CASSELQVDNEQFF
- | - | TRBJ1-6 | TRBV11-1 | TGTGCCAGCAGCCCGAACGTCGGACGGCTTAATTCACCCCTCCACTTT | CASSPNVGRLNSPLHF
- | TRBD2 | TRBJ2-1 | TRBV20-1 | TGCAGTGCTACGACTAGCGGATCATACAATGAGCAGTTCTTC | CSATTSGSYNEQFF
few | - | TRBJ2-3 | TRBV19 | TGTGCCAGTAGTATGAGACTGATAGATACGCAGTATTTT | CASSMRLIDTQYF
few | - | TRBJ2-1 | TRBV10-3 | TGTGCCATCAGTGAAGACAGTTACAATGAGCAGTTCTTC | CAISEDSYNEQFF
- | - | TRBJ1-6 | TRBV27 | TGTGCCAGCAGTTTATACGGCAGGTCTCGAAATTCACCCCTCCACTTT | CASSLYGRSRNSPLHF
- | - | TRBJ1-1 | TRBV6-5 | TGTGCCAGCAGTTACGGAAAGGGGGTCACTGAAGCTTTCTTT | CASSYGKGVTEAFF
- | - | TRBJ2-5 | TRBV7-9 | TGTGCCAGCAGGGCGCCCGGGGTGTTGGAGACCCAGTACTTC | CASRAPGVLETQYF
- | - | TRBJ1-4 | TRBV7-8 | TGTCCCAGCAGCACACGGGCCATAACTAATGAAAAACTGTTTTTT | CPSSTRAITNEKLFF
- | - | TRBJ2-7 | TRBV19 | TGTGCCACTTCCGTTTCCAGCTACGAGCAGTACTTC | CATSVSSYEQYF
- | TRBD2 | TRBJ2-1 | TRBV4-1 | TGCGCCAGCAGCCAAGTGGGTTTGACTAGCGGAGTTTACAATGAGCAGTTCTTC | CASSQVGLTSGVYNEQFF
- | - | TRBJ2-7 | TRBV19 | TGTGCCAGTAGGAACGCCGGGACACCCTCCTACGAGCAGTACTTC | CASRNAGTPSYEQYF
many | - | TRBJ2-5 | TRBV12-3/TRBV12-4 | TGTGCCAGCAGTTTAGCGTCCCTCCAAGAGACCCAGTACTTC | CASSLASLQETQYF
many | - | TRBJ1-5 | TRBV7-8 | TGTGCCAGCAGCTTAGTGGGGGGGGGGCAGAGTCAGCCCCAGCATTTT | CASSLVGGGQSQPQHF
many | - | TRBJ2-7 | TRBV5-4 | TGTGCCAGCAGCGCGCAGGGTTCCCCTTACGAGCAGTACTTC | CASSAQGSPYEQYF